These T cell receptor beta chains were read from a single sample in a study of shared clonotypes between healthy human individuals. Sequenced by immunoSEQ multiplex PCR; TCRdb stores in-frame clones only, minus some. Here the sample spans 110,000 or so clones, around 65% being singletons. Input material: memory CD8+ T cells sorted from blood. The receptors here all came from a woman in her 30s in good health. Each CDR3 is given with its conserved first and last residue. A D gene is named only where the DNA matches it firmly. Some rows have no size entry. The others give once, few or many, or a class for an expanded clone.

j_gene: TRBJ1-4
d_gene: NA
abundance: NA
v_gene: TRBV13
CDR3nt: TGTGCCAGCAGCTGGTCGGGAAGAAATGAAAAACTGTTTTTT
CDR3aa: CASSWSGRNEKLFF

j_gene: TRBJ1-2
d_gene: NA
abundance: NA
v_gene: TRBV14
CDR3nt: TGTGCCAGCAGCCCTAGAACGACCTTACCCAACTATGGCTACACCTTC
CDR3aa: CASSPRTTLPNYGYTF

j_gene: TRBJ1-1
d_gene: NA
abundance: NA
v_gene: TRBV27
CDR3nt: TGTGCCAGCAGTAGGAGACAGATGAACACTGAAGCTTTCTTT
CDR3aa: CASSRRQMNTEAFF

j_gene: TRBJ2-1
d_gene: TRBD2
abundance: NA
v_gene: TRBV5-1
CDR3nt: TGCGCCAGCAGCTTGGGAGCTTTTAGCGGGAGGTCCTACAATGAGCAGTTCTTC
CDR3aa: CASSLGAFSGRSYNEQFF

j_gene: TRBJ1-2
d_gene: TRBD1
abundance: NA
v_gene: TRBV2
CDR3nt: TGTGCCAGCAGTGAAGTTAGACAGGGTAACAAATATGGCTACACCTTC
CDR3aa: CASSEVRQGNKYGYTF

j_gene: TRBJ2-7
d_gene: TRBD1
abundance: few
v_gene: TRBV4-2
CDR3nt: TGTGCCAGCAGAGCGACAGGGGGAGAGCAGTACTTC
CDR3aa: CASRATGGEQYF

j_gene: TRBJ1-2
d_gene: TRBD1
abundance: NA
v_gene: TRBV19
CDR3nt: TGTGCCAGTAGTATACCGGGACAGACATATGGCTACACCTTC
CDR3aa: CASSIPGQTYGYTF

j_gene: TRBJ1-2
d_gene: TRBD1
abundance: once
v_gene: TRBV28
CDR3nt: TGTGCCAGCAGCCTTTTAGGGACAGCTAACTATGGCTACACCTTC
CDR3aa: CASSLLGTANYGYTF

j_gene: TRBJ1-1
d_gene: NA
abundance: NA
v_gene: TRBV18
CDR3nt: TGTGCCAGCTCACCACGAAACCAGGGTAGCACTGAAGCTTTCTTT
CDR3aa: CASSPRNQGSTEAFF

j_gene: TRBJ2-7
d_gene: NA
abundance: NA
v_gene: TRBV2
CDR3nt: TGTGCCAGCGAGCGGGTGAACTCCTACGAGCAGTACTTC
CDR3aa: CASERVNSYEQYF

j_gene: TRBJ2-7
d_gene: NA
abundance: NA
v_gene: TRBV21-1
CDR3nt: TGTGCCAGCCCCGGGGGACCCTTCTACGAGCAGTACTTC
CDR3aa: CASPGGPFYEQYF